Below are 10 T cell receptor beta chains sequenced from a single sample in a study of blood T cell repertoires in COVID-19. Generated by immunoSEQ multiplex PCR, the TCRdb table keeps only in-frame clones and is missing some. The sample lists about 100,000 clones; about four fifths were seen once. Sequencing was done on a sample of peripheral blood. The receptor set was obtained from a man aged 35-49 years with active or convalescent COVID-19.

The genes are TRBV14 and TRBJ1-2; TRBD1 might be the D (6 bases). This CDR3 is built from 13 residues. V lost 4 bases to trimming and J lost 1 base, with 7 bases between them. The germline V gene has CDR1 SGHDN and CDR2 FVKESK. CDR3 in DNA: TGTGCCAGCAGCCTACAGGGTAACTATGGCTACACCTTC. Its translation is CASSLQGNYGYTF.

CDR3 nucleotide sequence: TGTGCCAGTACCCAGGACAGGGGCCCTAATCAGCCCCAGCATTTT. Its protein product is CASTQDRGPNQPQHF. V is TRBV19 and J is TRBJ1-5, with 9 bases matching TRBD1. Germline V lookup: CDR1 LNHDA, CDR2 SQIVND (reference sequence). Losses at the gene ends were 7 bases for V and 4 bases for J; bases not matched to a gene: 8. The CDR3 is 15 residues long.

The chain has TRBV7-2 and TRBJ2-2, with D perhaps TRBD1 (5 bases). The V gene lost 1 base and the J gene lost 4 bases, with 10 bases spanning the gap. The CDR3 consists of 15 residues. Germline CDR1 and CDR2: SGHTA and FQGNSA. The CDR3 reads CASSLGPGPTGELFF. As DNA, the CDR3 is TGTGCCAGCAGCTTAGGTCCAGGGCCCACCGGGGAGCTGTTTTTT. Full variable domain (outside the CDR3, taken from reference TRBV7-2 and TRBJ2-2): GAGVSQSPSNKVTEKGKDVELRCDPISGHTALYWYRQSLGQGLEFLIYFQGNSAPDKSGLPSDRFSAERTGGSVSTLTIQRTQQEDSAVYLCASSLGPGPTGELFFGEGSRLTVL.

The V gene is TRBV18, the J gene TRBJ1-5; 12 nucleotides line up with TRBD1. This CDR3 has 16 amino acids. J gave up 2 bases and V 4 bases, and 3 bases lay outside the gene matches. Germline-derived CDR1 and CDR2 are KGHSH and LQKENI. This CDR3 is CASSQGDRGRNQPQHF. CDR3 coding DNA: TGTGCCAGCTCACAAGGGGACAGGGGGCGCAATCAGCCCCAGCATTTT.

The chain links TRBV10-3 to TRBJ2-3; 9 bases are shared with TRBD1. Trimming cost V 8 bases and J 5 bases; bases outside gene matches: 11. Germline V gene lookup returns CDR1 ENHRY and CDR2 SYGVKD. The CDR3 is made up of 15 amino acids. The CDR3 loop reads CAIAGDRDGKDTQYF. CDR3 bases: TGTGCCATCGCCGGGGACAGGGATGGCAAAGATACGCAGTATTTT.

J is TRBJ2-4 and V is TRBV4-2, with TRBD1 matching over 8 bases. The length of the CDR3 is 18 residues. Germline CDR1 reads LGHNA; CDR2 reads YNFKEQ. The junction had 13 bases not matched to a gene; V was cut back by 1 base and J by 5 bases. The CDR3 sequence is CASSQVMEGRGRENIQYF. The CDR3 region has the DNA TGTGCCAGCAGCCAAGTAATGGAGGGCAGGGGGCGCGAAAACATTCAGTACTTC.

This rearrangement joins TRBV11-2 to TRBJ2-7; D is perhaps TRBD2 (5 bases). CDR3 length: 16 residues. Germline V gene lookup returns CDR1 SGHAT and CDR2 FQNNGV. Trimming pared 6 bases from V and 4 bases from J, leaving 22 bases between. CDR3 bases: TGTGCCAGCAGATCAAACGCCGGACTCAAAGGGTACGAGCAGTACTTC. It is translated as CASRSNAGLKGYEQYF.

The rearrangement uses TRBV18 and TRBJ1-5, with D maybe TRBD1 (6 bases). With 4 bases removed from V and 4 bases from J, the gap between germline ends came to 14 bases. The CDR3 contains 15 residues. Germline V gene lookup returns CDR1 KGHSH and CDR2 LQKENI. Here the CDR3 reads CASSLRDNGNQPQHF. For the CDR3, the DNA is TGTGCCAGCTCACTTCGGGACAATGGGAATCAGCCCCAGCATTTT.

The chain links TRBV9 to TRBJ2-3; possibly TRBD2 for D (6 bases). With 4 bases removed from V and 4 bases from J, the gap between germline ends came to 13 bases. The CDR3 covers 14 residues. In germline, CDR1 is SGDLS, CDR2 YYNGEE. The CDR3 loop reads CASSPPGEPDTQYF. DNA for the CDR3: TGTGCCAGCAGCCCGCCGGGGGAGCCAGATACGCAGTATTTT.

This clone has only one observation. The chain employs TRBV7-6 and TRBJ2-7; tentative D call: TRBD1 (5 bases). V was pared by 4 bases and J by 0 bases, with 10 bases between. Germline loops: CDR1 SGHVS, CDR2 FNYEAQ. This CDR3 spans 14 amino acids. CDR3 protein: CASSWTPSSYEQYF. For the CDR3, the DNA is TGTGCCAGCAGCTGGACACCAAGCTCCTACGAGCAGTACTTC.